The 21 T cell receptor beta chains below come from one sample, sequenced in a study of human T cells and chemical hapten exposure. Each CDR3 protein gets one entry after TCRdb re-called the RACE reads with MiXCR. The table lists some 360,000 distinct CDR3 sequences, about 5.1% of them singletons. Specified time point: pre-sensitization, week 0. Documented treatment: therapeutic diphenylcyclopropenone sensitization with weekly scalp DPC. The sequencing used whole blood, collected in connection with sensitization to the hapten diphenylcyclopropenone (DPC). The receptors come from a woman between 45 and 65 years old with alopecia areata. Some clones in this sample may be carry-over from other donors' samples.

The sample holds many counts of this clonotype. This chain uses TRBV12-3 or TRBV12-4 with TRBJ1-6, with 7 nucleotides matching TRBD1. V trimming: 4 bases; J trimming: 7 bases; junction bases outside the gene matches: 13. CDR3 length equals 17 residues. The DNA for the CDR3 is TGTGCCAGCAGTTCAGAGACAGGGAAGGTGGGGAATTCACCCCTCCACTTT. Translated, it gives CASSSETGKVGNSPLHF.

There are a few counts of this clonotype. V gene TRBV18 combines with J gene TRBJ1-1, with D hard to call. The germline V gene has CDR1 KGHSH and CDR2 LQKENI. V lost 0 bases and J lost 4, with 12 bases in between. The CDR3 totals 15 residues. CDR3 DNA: TGTGCCAGCTCACCACCCAAACCCCGGGTCACTGAAGCTTTCTTT. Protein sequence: CASSPPKPRVTEAFF. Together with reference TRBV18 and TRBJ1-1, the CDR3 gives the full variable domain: NAGVMQNPRHLVRRRGQEARLRCSPMKGHSHVYWYRQLPEEGLKFMVYLQKENIIDESGMPKERFSAEFPKEGPSILRIQQVVRGDSAAYFCASSPPKPRVTEAFFGQGTRLTVV.

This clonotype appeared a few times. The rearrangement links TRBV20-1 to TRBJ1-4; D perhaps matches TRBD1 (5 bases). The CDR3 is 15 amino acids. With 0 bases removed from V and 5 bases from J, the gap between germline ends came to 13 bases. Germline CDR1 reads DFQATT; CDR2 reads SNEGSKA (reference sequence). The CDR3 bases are TGCAGTGCTAGAGAGCCGGGACGGCCAAATGAAAAACTGTTTTTT. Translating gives CSAREPGRPNEKLFF.

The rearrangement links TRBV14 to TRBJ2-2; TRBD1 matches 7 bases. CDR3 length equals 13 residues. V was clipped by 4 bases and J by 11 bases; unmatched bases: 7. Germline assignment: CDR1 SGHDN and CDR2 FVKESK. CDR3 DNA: TGTGCCAGCAGCCGGACAGGCTTGAGTGAGCTGTTTTTT. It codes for CASSRTGLSELFF.

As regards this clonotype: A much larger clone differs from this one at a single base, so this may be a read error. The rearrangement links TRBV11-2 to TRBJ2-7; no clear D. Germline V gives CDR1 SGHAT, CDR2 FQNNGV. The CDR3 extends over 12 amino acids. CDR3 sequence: CDSSLYGYEQYF. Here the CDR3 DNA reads TGTGACAGCAGCTTATATGGCTACGAGCAGTACTTC.

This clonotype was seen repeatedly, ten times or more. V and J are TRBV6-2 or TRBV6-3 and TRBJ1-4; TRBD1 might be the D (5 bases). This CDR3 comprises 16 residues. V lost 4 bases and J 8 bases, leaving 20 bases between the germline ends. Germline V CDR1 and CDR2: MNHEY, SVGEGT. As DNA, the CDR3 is TGTGCCAGCAGTTCCGGGACTGCCCGAAATCTGGAAAAACTGTTTTTT. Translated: CASSSGTARNLEKLFF.

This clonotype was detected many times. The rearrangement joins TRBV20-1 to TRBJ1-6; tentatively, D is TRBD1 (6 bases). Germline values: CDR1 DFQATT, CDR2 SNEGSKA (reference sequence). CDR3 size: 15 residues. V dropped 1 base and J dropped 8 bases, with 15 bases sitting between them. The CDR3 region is CSARGAVRGDSPLHF. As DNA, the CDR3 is TGCAGTGCTAGAGGGGCGGTCAGGGGTGATTCACCCCTCCACTTT.

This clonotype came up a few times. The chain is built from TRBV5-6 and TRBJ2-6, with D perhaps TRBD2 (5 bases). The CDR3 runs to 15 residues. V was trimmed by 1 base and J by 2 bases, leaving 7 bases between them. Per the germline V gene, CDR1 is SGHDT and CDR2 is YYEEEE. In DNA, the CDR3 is TGTGCCAGCAGCTTGATGAGGGCTGGGGCCAACGTCCTGACTTTC. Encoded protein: CASSLMRAGANVLTF.

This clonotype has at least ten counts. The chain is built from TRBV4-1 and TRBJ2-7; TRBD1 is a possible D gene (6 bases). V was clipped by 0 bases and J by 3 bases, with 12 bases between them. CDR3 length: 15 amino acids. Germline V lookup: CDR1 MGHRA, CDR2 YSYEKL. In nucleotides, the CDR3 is TGCGCCAGCAGCCAAGAACACAGGGAAGTCTACGAGCAGTACTTC. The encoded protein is CASSQEHREVYEQYF.

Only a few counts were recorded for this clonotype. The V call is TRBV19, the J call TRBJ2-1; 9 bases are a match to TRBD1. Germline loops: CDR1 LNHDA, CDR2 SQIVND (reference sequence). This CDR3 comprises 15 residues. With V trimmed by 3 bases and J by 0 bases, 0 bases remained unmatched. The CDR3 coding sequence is TGTGCCAGTAGTATGACAGGGGGCTCCTACAATGAGCAGTTCTTC. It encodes CASSMTGGSYNEQFF.

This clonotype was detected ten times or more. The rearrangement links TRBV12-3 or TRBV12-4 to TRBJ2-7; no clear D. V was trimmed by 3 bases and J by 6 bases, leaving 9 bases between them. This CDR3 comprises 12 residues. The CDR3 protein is CASSFLGSEQYF. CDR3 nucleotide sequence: TGTGCCAGCAGTTTCCTAGGGTCCGAGCAGTACTTC.

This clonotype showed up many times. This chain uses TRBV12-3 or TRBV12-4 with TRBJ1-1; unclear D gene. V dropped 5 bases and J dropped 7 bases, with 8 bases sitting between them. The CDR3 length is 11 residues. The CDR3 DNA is TGTGCCAGCAGTCCGTACGTTGAAGCTTTCTTT. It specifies CASSPYVEAFF.

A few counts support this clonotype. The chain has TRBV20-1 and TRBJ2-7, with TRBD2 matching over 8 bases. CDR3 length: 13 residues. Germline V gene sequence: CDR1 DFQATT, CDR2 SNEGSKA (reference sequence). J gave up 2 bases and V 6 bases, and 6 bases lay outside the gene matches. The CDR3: CSAPGLGAYEQYF. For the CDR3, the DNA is TGCAGTGCCCCGGGACTAGGCGCCTACGAGCAGTACTTC.

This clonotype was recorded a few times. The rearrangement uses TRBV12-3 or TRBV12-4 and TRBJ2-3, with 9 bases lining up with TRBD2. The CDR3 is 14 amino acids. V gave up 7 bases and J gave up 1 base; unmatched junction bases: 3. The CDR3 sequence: CASNIAGGTDTQYF. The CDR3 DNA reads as TGTGCCAGCAATATAGCGGGGGGCACAGATACGCAGTATTTT.

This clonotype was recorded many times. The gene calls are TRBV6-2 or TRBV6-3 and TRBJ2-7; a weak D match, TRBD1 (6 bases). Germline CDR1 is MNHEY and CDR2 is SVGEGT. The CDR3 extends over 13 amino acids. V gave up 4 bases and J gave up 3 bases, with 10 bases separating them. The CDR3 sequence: CASSFGQLYEQYF. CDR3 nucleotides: TGTGCCAGCAGTTTCGGACAGCTCTACGAGCAGTACTTC.

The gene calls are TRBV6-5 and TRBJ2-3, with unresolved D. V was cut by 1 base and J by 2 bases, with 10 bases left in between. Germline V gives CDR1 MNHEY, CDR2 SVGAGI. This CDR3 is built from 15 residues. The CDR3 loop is CASSYFGGTTDTQYF. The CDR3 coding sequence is TGTGCCAGCAGTTACTTTGGCGGAACCACAGATACGCAGTATTTT.

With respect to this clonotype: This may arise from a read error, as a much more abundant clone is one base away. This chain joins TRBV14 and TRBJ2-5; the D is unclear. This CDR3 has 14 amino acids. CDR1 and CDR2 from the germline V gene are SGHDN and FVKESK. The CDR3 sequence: CASSQAGVQENQYF. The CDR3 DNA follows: TGTGCCAGCAGCCAAGCTGGGGTCCAAGAGAACCAGTACTTC.

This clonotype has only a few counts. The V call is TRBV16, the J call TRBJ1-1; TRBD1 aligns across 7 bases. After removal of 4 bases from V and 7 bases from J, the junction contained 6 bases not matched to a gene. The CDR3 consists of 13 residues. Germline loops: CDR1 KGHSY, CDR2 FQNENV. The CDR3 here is CASSRFTGDEAFF. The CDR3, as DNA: TGTGCCAGCAGCCGATTTACAGGGGATGAAGCTTTCTTT.

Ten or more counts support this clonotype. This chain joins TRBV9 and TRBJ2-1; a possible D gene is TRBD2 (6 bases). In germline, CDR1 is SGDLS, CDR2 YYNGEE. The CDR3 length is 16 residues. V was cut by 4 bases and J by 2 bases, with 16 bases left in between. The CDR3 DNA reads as TGTGCCAGCAGCTCCCCTGGAGCGGGCGCCTACAATGAGCAGTTCTTC. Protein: CASSSPGAGAYNEQFF.

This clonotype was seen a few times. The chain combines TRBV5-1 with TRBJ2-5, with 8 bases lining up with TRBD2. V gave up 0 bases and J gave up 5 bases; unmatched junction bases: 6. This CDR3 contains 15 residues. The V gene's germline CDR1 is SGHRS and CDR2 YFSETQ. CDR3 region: CASSLGAGASETQYF. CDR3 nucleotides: TGCGCCAGCAGCTTGGGAGCGGGAGCTTCTGAGACCCAGTACTTC.

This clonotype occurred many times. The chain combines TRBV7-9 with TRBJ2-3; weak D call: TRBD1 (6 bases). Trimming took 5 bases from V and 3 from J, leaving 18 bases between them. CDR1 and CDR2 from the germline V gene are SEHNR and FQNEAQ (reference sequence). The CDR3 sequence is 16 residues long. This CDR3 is CASSTLGVGQTDTQYF. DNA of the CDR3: TGTGCCAGCAGCACCCTGGGGGTAGGACAGACAGATACGCAGTATTTT.